This T cell receptor (beta chain) originates from a study of CD8 T cells in ankylosing spondylitis. Findings and caveats of the study: It appeared that ankylosing spondylitis blood was characterized by a TCR beta motif of roughly 8 highly homologous variants. Reported data indicate significant enrichment of disease-linked clones within matched ankylosing spondylitis synovial fluid.

Generation of TCR beta libraries employed quantitative 5'-RACE incorporating molecular barcodes. TCRdb reprocessed the 5' RACE reads via MiXCR and lists one record per CDR3 protein. The repertoire consists of 200,000 to 250,000 distinct CDR3 sequences, with approximately 7.4% occurring once and the leading ten covering 14%. Trimming shortened V by 3 bases and J by 10 bases, and 24 bases separated the two germline ends. This CDR3 comprises 16 residues. Germline CDR1 and CDR2: SGHAT and FQNNGV. With respect to this clonotype: Its target is unknown.

V and J are TRBV11-2 and TRBJ1-1; D gene unclear. The sequence derives from a male donor with ankylosing spondylitis. Sample: blood, either unsorted or a sorted T cell fraction (not recorded which). The CDR3 DNA sequence: TGTGCCAGCAGCTTGGGTCAGCGCATCGAGAGACGAAGAGCTTTCTTT. Its protein is CASSLGQRIERRRAFF.